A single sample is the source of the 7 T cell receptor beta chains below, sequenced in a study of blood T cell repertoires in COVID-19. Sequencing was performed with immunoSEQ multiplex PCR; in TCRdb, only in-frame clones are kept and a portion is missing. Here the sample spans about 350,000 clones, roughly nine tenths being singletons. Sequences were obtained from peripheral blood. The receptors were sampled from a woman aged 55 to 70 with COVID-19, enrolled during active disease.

The CDR3 here is CASSGTDLYEQYF. The DNA for the CDR3 is TGTGCCAGCAGTGGGACAGACCTCTACGAGCAGTACTTC. The chain couples TRBV12-3 or TRBV12-4 to TRBJ2-7; the match to TRBD1 covers 7 bases. This CDR3 is built from 13 residues. V lost 5 bases and J lost 3; bases outside the gene matches: 4.

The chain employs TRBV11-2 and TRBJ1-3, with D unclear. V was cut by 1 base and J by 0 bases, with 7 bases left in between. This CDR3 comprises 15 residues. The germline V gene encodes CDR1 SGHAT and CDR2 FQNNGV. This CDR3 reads CASSLGSSSGNTIYF. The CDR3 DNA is TGTGCCAGCAGCTTAGGGTCCAGCTCTGGAAACACCATATATTTT.

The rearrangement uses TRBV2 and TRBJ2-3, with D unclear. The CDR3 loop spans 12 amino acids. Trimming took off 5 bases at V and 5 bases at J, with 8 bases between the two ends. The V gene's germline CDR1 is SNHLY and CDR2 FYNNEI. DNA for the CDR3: TGTGCCAGCAGTCGACTCGGAGATACGCAGTATTTT. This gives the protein CASSRLGDTQYF.

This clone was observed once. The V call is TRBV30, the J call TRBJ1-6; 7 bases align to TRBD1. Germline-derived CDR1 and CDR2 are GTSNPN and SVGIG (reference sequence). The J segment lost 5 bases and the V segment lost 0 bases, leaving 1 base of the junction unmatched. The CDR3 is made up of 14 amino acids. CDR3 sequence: CAWSVGQNNSPLHF. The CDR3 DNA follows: TGTGCCTGGAGTGTGGGACAGAATAATTCACCCCTCCACTTT.

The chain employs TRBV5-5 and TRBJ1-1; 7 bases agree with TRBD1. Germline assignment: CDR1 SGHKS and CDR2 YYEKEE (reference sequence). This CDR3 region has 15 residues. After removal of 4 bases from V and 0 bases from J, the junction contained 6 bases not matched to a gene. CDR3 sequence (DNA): TGTGCCAGCAGCGGAAGGGGGCTAATGAACACTGAAGCTTTCTTT. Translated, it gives CASSGRGLMNTEAFF.

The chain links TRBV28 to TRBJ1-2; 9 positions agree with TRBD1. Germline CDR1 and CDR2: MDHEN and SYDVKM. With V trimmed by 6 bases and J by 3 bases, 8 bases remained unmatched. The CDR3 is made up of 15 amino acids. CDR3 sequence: CASSPQGAGDYGYTF. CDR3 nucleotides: TGTGCCAGCAGCCCACAGGGGGCTGGTGACTATGGCTACACCTTC.

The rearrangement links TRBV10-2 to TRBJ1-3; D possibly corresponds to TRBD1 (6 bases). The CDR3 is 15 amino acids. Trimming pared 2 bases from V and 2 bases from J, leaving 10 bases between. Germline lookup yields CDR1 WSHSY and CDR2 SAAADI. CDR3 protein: CASSEEGVAGNTIYF. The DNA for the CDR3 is TGCGCCAGCAGTGAGGAGGGGGTCGCTGGAAACACCATATATTTT.